These 11 T cell receptor beta chains were all obtained from the same sample, sequenced in a study of response to subunit inactivated influenza vaccine (dated by TCRdb to between 2018 and 2020). The protocol used for the library was RT-PCR. Sequencing was performed on an Illumina HiSeq 2500. Using fastp at Q25 and MiXCR, TCRdb reprocessed the public reads and kept productive beta chains. Rows are combined by CDR3 protein, so each entry shows the most common genes and DNA. Here the sample has 450,000 to 700,000 distinct CDR3 sequences; approximately 14% occur a single time. The ten largest make up over 8.5% of the sample. The sample here was PBMCs from blood, taken 11 to 12 days after vaccination. All receptors come from a man aged 45-65 years who received an inactivated influenza vaccine. Donor details come from another sample of the same person, matched by shared clones.

The chain employs TRBV5-1 and TRBJ2-3; TRBD1 matches at 8 bases. Germline CDR1 is SGHRS and CDR2 is YFSETQ. The V and J ends lost 4 bases and 4 bases, in that order; junction bases with no gene match: 5. The CDR3 is made up of 14 amino acids. In DNA, the CDR3 is TGCGCCAGCAGCAAGGGACAGGCAGCAGATACGCAGTATTTT. Translated: CASSKGQAADTQYF.

The chain carries TRBV6-2 or TRBV6-3 and TRBJ2-5, with 9 bases that match TRBD1. Germline values: CDR1 MNHEY, CDR2 SVGEGT. The CDR3 consists of 16 residues. Germline trimming cut 4 bases from V and 6 bases from J; bases unmatched to any gene: 12. For the CDR3, the DNA is TGTGCCAGCAGTTTCTCAACAGGGGGCGCCGGGAAGACCCAGTACTTC. Translated, it gives CASSFSTGGAGKTQYF.

About this clonotype: A much larger clone differs from this one at a single base, so this may be a read error. The genes are TRBV5-1 and TRBJ2-5, with D perhaps TRBD1 (5 bases). Germline V CDR1 and CDR2: SGHRS, YFSETQ. The V gene lost 1 base and the J gene lost 3 bases, with 7 bases spanning the gap. The CDR3 is made up of 13 amino acids. CDR3 DNA sequence: TGCGCCAGCAGCTTGTCCAGGGAAGAGACCCAGTACTTC. Protein: CASSLSREETQYF.

The chain is built from TRBV11-3 and TRBJ2-3; a weak D match, TRBD1 (5 bases). The length of the CDR3 is 15 residues. The germline V gene encodes CDR1 SGHNT and CDR2 YENEEA. Between the trimmed V and J ends, which lost 2 bases and 2 bases, there was a span of 11 bases. The CDR3 loop reads CASSLLGAATDTQYF. In nucleotides, the CDR3 is TGTGCCAGCAGCTTACTTGGGGCAGCCACAGATACGCAGTATTTT.

This clonotype was counted many times. The V gene is TRBV13, the J gene TRBJ2-7; either TRBD1 or TRBD2 may supply D (5 bases each). V lost 1 base and J 3 bases, leaving 10 bases between the germline ends. The germline gives CDR1 PRHDT, CDR2 FYEKMQ (reference sequence). The CDR3 consists of 14 residues. The CDR3, as DNA: TGTGCCAGCAGCTTAGTAGGGGAGCTCTACGAGCAGTACTTC. Its translation is CASSLVGELYEQYF.

Here the CDR3 reads CASSFQTYEGYTF. The CDR3, as DNA: TGCGCCAGCAGCTTTCAGACCTATGAGGGCTACACCTTC. This chain uses TRBV5-1 with TRBJ1-2; D gene ambiguous. This CDR3 is 13 amino acids long. V lost 2 bases and J lost 8, with 13 bases in between. Germline V gives CDR1 SGHRS, CDR2 YFSETQ.

V usage is TRBV20-1 and J usage is TRBJ2-7; 11 nucleotides align to TRBD1. Germline-derived CDR1 and CDR2 are DFQATT and SNEGSKA (reference sequence). V lost 5 bases to trimming and J lost 3 bases; unmatched junction nucleotides: 6. The CDR3 spans 14 residues. The CDR3, as DNA: TGCAGTGCTCAGGGGGGGACAGGGGGCTACGAGCAGTACTTC. Translated: CSAQGGTGGYEQYF.

V is TRBV5-5 and J is TRBJ1-2, with 7 bases lining up with TRBD1. V trimming: 4 bases; J trimming: 5 bases; junction bases outside the gene matches: 14. CDR1 is SGHKS, CDR2 YYEKEE, per germline (reference sequence). The CDR3 is 16 residues long. DNA for the CDR3: TGTGCCAGCAGCGGACAGCGGACAGGCTTGGGGTATGGCTACACCTTC. Its protein product is CASSGQRTGLGYGYTF.

This clonotype was recorded a few times. The rearrangement joins TRBV6-5 to TRBJ2-3; D might be TRBD2 (5 bases). This CDR3 has 17 amino acids. V lost 0 bases and J lost 0, with 13 bases in between. The V gene's germline CDR1 is MNHEY and CDR2 SVGAGI. CDR3 sequence: CASSYSRVDSSTDTQYF. CDR3 nucleotide sequence: TGTGCCAGCAGTTACTCGAGGGTGGATTCTAGCACAGATACGCAGTATTTT.

The chain is built from TRBV27 and TRBJ2-7; D is perhaps TRBD1 or TRBD2 (6 bases each). The CDR3 totals 14 residues. Germline assignment: CDR1 MNHEY and CDR2 SMNVEV (reference sequence). V lost 6 bases to trimming and J lost 0 bases, with 12 bases between them. CDR3 loop: CASSLGGLSYEQYF. DNA for the CDR3: TGTGCCAGCAGCCTCGGGGGCCTCTCCTACGAGCAGTACTTC.

This clonotype occurred a few times. The chain carries TRBV7-8 and TRBJ2-7; D is perhaps TRBD1 (5 bases). The CDR3 is made up of 12 amino acids. Trimming stripped 5 bases from V and 6 bases from J, with 11 bases between. Germline CDR1 SGHVS, CDR2 FQNEAQ. The CDR3 bases are TGTGCCAGCAGCCCTAGGACAACCGAGCAGTACTTC. This translates into CASSPRTTEQYF.